Reported below is one TCR beta chain. The target antigen is unknown. This specimen belongs to a study of vaccination effects on CD4 cells after COVID-19. Before any sequencing was done, the ViraFEST assay used viral peptide pools to expand antigen-specific CD4+ T cells. It was after nine to eleven days of culture that CD4+ T cells were isolated. Vaccinated recipients, who were negative for nucleocapsid antibodies, had no history of SARS-CoV-2 infection. Trimming shortened V by 0 bases and J by 0 bases, and 3 bases separated the two germline ends. The CDR3 consists of 13 residues. CDR1 and CDR2 from the germline V gene are SGHRS and YFSETQ. Method: immunoSEQ multiplex PCR; TCRdb's copy keeps in-frame clones and lacks some. The sample lists approximately 70,000 clones, under 85% seen once, with around 2.9% in the top ten.

This receptor was obtained from a human donor who received a COVID-19 vaccine. The gene calls are TRBV5-1 and TRBJ1-1; D uncertain. The sequencing used CD4+ T cells from PBMCs cultured with HCoV-NL63 spike peptides, collected before COVID-19 vaccination. DNA of the CDR3: TGCGCCAGCAGCTTGGTCGTGAACACTGAAGCTTTCTTT. It translates to CASSLVVNTEAFF. Based on the CDR3 plus reference TRBV5-1 and TRBJ1-1, the full variable domain is KAGVTQTPRYLIKTRGQQVTLSCSPISGHRSVSWYQQTPGQGLQFLFEYFSETQRNKGNFPGRFSGRQFSNSRSEMNVSTLELGDSALYLCASSLVVNTEAFFGQGTRLTVV.